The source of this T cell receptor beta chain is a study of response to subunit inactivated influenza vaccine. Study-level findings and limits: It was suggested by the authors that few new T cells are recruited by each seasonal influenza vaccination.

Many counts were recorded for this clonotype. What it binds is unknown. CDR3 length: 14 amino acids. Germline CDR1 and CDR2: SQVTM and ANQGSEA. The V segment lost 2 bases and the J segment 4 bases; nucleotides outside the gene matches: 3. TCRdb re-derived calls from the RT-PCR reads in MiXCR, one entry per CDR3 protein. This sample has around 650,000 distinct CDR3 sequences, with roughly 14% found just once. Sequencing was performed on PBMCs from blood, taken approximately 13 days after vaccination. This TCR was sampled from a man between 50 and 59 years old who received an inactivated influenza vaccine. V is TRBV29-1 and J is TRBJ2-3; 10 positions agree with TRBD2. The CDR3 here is CSVERLAGADTQYF. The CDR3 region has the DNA TGCAGCGTTGAAAGGCTAGCGGGGGCAGATACGCAGTATTTT.